The 8 T cell receptor beta chains reported below all come from one sample, sequenced in a study of CD8 T cells in ankylosing spondylitis. A single record per CDR3 protein comes from TCRdb applying MiXCR to the 5' RACE reads. Of about 200,000 distinct CDR3 sequences listed, around 13% were seen once; the top ten hold 15% to 20%. Sequencing was performed on blood, either unsorted or a sorted T cell fraction (not recorded which). The source of these receptors is a male donor with ankylosing spondylitis or in good health (not recorded which).

The table lists this clonotype with a few counts. The chain joins TRBV4-1 to TRBJ2-3; tentatively, D is TRBD1 (6 bases). The V and J ends lost 3 bases and 4 bases respectively, with 14 bases between them. The CDR3 is made up of 15 amino acids. The germline CDR1 and CDR2 sequences are MGHRA and YSYEKL. This CDR3 is CASSHARGLADTQYF. The CDR3 DNA is TGCGCCAGCAGCCACGCAAGGGGGTTGGCAGATACGCAGTATTTT.

This chain links TRBV5-1 with TRBJ1-1; D ambiguous. This CDR3 contains 15 residues. Trimming left V 4 bases short and J 1 base short, with 14 bases between. The germline gives CDR1 SGHRS, CDR2 YFSETQ. The CDR3 DNA reads TGCGCCAGCAGCCCGCTTGGAGGCTCGAACACTGAAGCTTTCTTT. Its translation is CASSPLGGSNTEAFF.

This clonotype was observed many times. The genes are TRBV4-1 and TRBJ1-2; D uncertain. Germline V gene sequence: CDR1 MGHRA, CDR2 YSYEKL. This CDR3 has 13 amino acids. V lost 1 base and J lost 4, with 7 bases in between. CDR3 protein: CASSQAGSYGYTF. CDR3 DNA sequence: TGCGCCAGCAGCCAAGCGGGCAGCTATGGCTACACCTTC.

The chain is built from TRBV5-4 and TRBJ2-3, with TRBD2 identical over 9 bases. The CDR3 has 17 residues. Trimming at V came to 0 bases and at J to 2 bases, leaving 7 bases not matched to a gene. From germline, CDR1 is SGHNT and CDR2 YYREEE (reference sequence). The CDR3 sequence is CASSLAGAGGFTDTQYF. CDR3 nucleotides: TGTGCCAGCAGCTTGGCCGGGGCGGGGGGGTTCACAGATACGCAGTATTTT.

The chain employs TRBV3-1 and TRBJ2-1, with 9 bases fitting TRBD1. CDR1 is LGHDT, CDR2 YNNKEL, per germline (reference sequence). V dropped 5 bases and J dropped 8; count of bases not matched to a gene: 10. This CDR3 spans 15 amino acids. CDR3: CASSGRQGVEDEQFF. The CDR3 DNA is TGTGCCAGCAGCGGCCGACAGGGGGTAGAGGATGAGCAGTTCTTC.

This clonotype showed up many times. J is TRBJ1-3 and V is TRBV4-2; D gene unclear. The CDR3 has 15 residues. Between the trimmed V and J ends, which lost 1 base and 1 base, there was a span of 8 bases. CDR1 is LGHNA and CDR2 is YNFKEQ in the germline V gene. Here the CDR3 reads CASSQGKGSGNTIYF. CDR3 nucleotides: TGTGCCAGCAGCCAAGGGAAGGGATCTGGAAACACCATATATTTT.

V is TRBV7-9 and J is TRBJ2-5; D gene uncertain. Per germline, CDR1 SEHNR and CDR2 FQNEAQ (reference sequence). Trimming pared 4 bases from V and 2 bases from J, leaving 11 bases between. This CDR3 spans 14 amino acids. In nucleotides, the CDR3 is TGTGCCAGCAGCTCCCCCCTTGGGCAAGAGACCCAGTACTTC. Amino acids: CASSSPLGQETQYF.

CDR3 loop: CASSVDGSPLHF. The CDR3 DNA reads TGTGCCAGCAGCGTAGACGGTTCACCCCTCCACTTT. V and J are TRBV9 and TRBJ1-6, with unresolved D. The V and J ends lost 0 bases and 9 bases respectively, with 4 bases between them. The CDR3 is 12 amino acids. CDR1 SGDLS and CDR2 YYNGEE come from the germline V gene.